Listed below are T cell receptor beta chains from one sample, sequenced in a study of T cells in tumors after PD-1 blockade. Generated by immunoSEQ multiplex PCR, the TCRdb table keeps only in-frame clones and is missing some. The data contain 15,000 or so clones, 82% of them singletons. The material sequenced was PBMCs, taken after anti-PD-1 treatment. These receptor sequences come from a human donor with basal cell carcinoma. Each CDR3 is given with its conserved first and last residue. Each record gives: J gene, V gene, clone size, D gene, CDR3 DNA, CDR3 protein. The D gene is left open where the match is weak. Some rows mark clone size as missing; the rest say once, few, many or name a class of expanded clone.

>TRBJ1-5|TRBV18|NA|NA
TGTGCCAGCTCGTCGGGGCAGAAGAATCAGCCCCAGCATTTT
CASSSGQKNQPQHF
>TRBJ1-4|TRBV29-1|NA|NA
TGCAGCGTTGAGCGTGGGGAAAAACTGTTTTTT
CSVERGEKLFF
>TRBJ1-2|TRBV2|NA|NA
TGTGCCAGCAGTGCCCTTAACTATGGCTACACCTTC
CASSALNYGYTF
>TRBJ2-1|TRBV5-3|NA|NA
TGTGCCAGAAGTCTACCCCCGACTCCGAGCTCCTACAATGAGCAGTTCTTC
CARSLPPTPSSYNEQFF
>TRBJ1-1|TRBV9|NA|NA
TGTGCCAGCAGCGTTACCCCGGTCGCTGAAGCTTTCTTT
CASSVTPVAEAFF
>TRBJ1-1|TRBV4-1|NA|NA
TGCGCCAGCAGCCAAACGAGGGGGGAGACTGAAGCTTTCTTT
CASSQTRGETEAFF
>TRBJ2-7|TRBV18|NA|NA
TGTGCCAGCTCACTCGGGACATTCAACGAGCAGTACTTC
CASSLGTFNEQYF
>TRBJ1-2|TRBV28|NA|NA
TGTGCCAGCAGTCCCCCGGCTCCAAATGGCTACACCTTC
CASSPPAPNGYTF
>TRBJ1-6|TRBV7-9|NA|NA
TGTGCCAGCAGCTTAGCGGCAGGGGCTAATTCACCCCTCCACTTT
CASSLAAGANSPLHF
>TRBJ1-1|TRBV19|NA|TRBD1
TGTGCCAGTGGACAGGGGTTTTACACTGAAGCTTTCTTT
CASGQGFYTEAFF
>TRBJ2-1|TRBV28|NA|NA
TGTGCCAGCAGTCACCCCAACTACAATGAGCAGTTCTTC
CASSHPNYNEQFF
>TRBJ1-2|TRBV28|NA|NA
TGTGCCAGCAGTTCCTTACGTGTCGGCTACACCTTC
CASSSLRVGYTF
>TRBJ2-7|TRBV6-1|NA|NA
TGTGCCAGCAGTGATATTCGCTACGAGCAGTACTTC
CASSDIRYEQYF
>TRBJ2-5|TRBV6-1|once|TRBD2
TGTGCCAGCAGTGGCAATCTGGCTAGCGGGGGCCAGTACCAAGAGACCCAGTACTTC
CASSGNLASGGQYQETQYF
>TRBJ2-7|TRBV29-1|NA|NA
TGCAGCGTTGACCCCGCTTCAGGGACGTCGGTCCACGAGCAGTACTTC
CSVDPASGTSVHEQYF
>TRBJ1-3|TRBV2|few|NA
TGTGCCAGCAGTTCACGGACCTCTGGAAACACCATATATTTT
CASSSRTSGNTIYF
>TRBJ1-5|TRBV6-1|NA|NA
TGTGCCAGCAGTGAACCCAATCAGCCCCAGCATTTT
CASSEPNQPQHF
>TRBJ1-2|TRBV9|few|NA
TGTGCCAGCAGCGCCGGGACACTCTATGGCTACACCTTC
CASSAGTLYGYTF
>TRBJ2-1|TRBV2|NA|TRBD2
TGTGCCAGCAGCCAACTAGCGGGAGTGTCCTACAATGAGCAGTTCTTC
CASSQLAGVSYNEQFF
>TRBJ2-5|TRBV3-1/TRBV3-2|NA|TRBD2
TGTGCCAGCAGCCAAGATCGGGCGGGAGGGCAAGAGACCCAGTACTTC
CASSQDRAGGQETQYF
>TRBJ2-7|TRBV6-5|NA|NA
TGTGCCAGCAGCCCGGGCGATTCGATCTACGAGCAGTACTTC
CASSPGDSIYEQYF
>TRBJ1-1|TRBV5-1|NA|NA
TGCGCCAGCAGCTTGTCACAGAACACTGAAGCTTTCTTT
CASSLSQNTEAFF
>TRBJ1-3|TRBV4-2|NA|NA
TGTGCCAGCAGCCCCTACAGGACGGCTGGAAACACCATATATTTT
CASSPYRTAGNTIYF
>TRBJ1-2|TRBV10-3|NA|TRBD1
TGTGCCATCAGTGAGTGGACAGGGGATGGCTACACCTTC
CAISEWTGDGYTF
>TRBJ1-5|TRBV28|NA|NA
TGTGCCAGCAGTCGACTCAACAGGGATCAGCCCCAGCATTTT
CASSRLNRDQPQHF
>TRBJ2-2|TRBV9|NA|TRBD1
TGTGCCAGCACCGGGACAGGGGTATTCACCGGGGAGCTGTTTTTT
CASTGTGVFTGELFF
>TRBJ2-7|TRBV5-6|NA|NA
TGTGCCAGCAGCCCCGGGAGTCGCTACGAGCAGTACTTC
CASSPGSRYEQYF
>TRBJ1-1|TRBV7-9|few|NA
TGTGCCAGCAGCTTACCGGGTTGGGGCACTGAAGCTTTCTTT
CASSLPGWGTEAFF
>TRBJ2-1|TRBV13|NA|NA
TGTGCCAGCAGCCCGACGGGACGGCGATACAATGAGCAGTTCTTC
CASSPTGRRYNEQFF
>TRBJ2-1|TRBV29-1|NA|NA
TGCAGCGTTGAACGTTCGAGGGATGAGCAGTTCTTC
CSVERSRDEQFF